This T cell receptor (beta chain) was recovered during a study of T-cell memory formation after mild COVID-19. Findings and limits, study-wide: In pre-infection memory, a portion of responding clones appeared, which suggested that cross-reactive memory joined.

The V and J ends lost 0 bases and 1 base respectively, with 3 bases between them. Germline CDR1 is LGHDT and CDR2 is YNNKEL (reference sequence). This CDR3 is 14 amino acids long. This clonotype was counted a few times. The antigen is not known. TCRdb re-called the 5' RACE reads through MiXCR, storing one row per CDR3 protein. This sample has 100,000 to 130,000 distinct CDR3 sequences; about 18% occur once, and the top ten carry about 6%. Specimen: PBMCs or a T cell subset sorted from them (not recorded which). The TCR originated in a man aged 18 to 35 who had mild COVID-19 (a few samples of this study predate the infection). Cell type and time point are not known. V usage is TRBV3-1 and J usage is TRBJ2-2; the D is unclear. The CDR3 bases are TGTGCCAGCAGCCAAGAAGTGAACACCGGGGAGCTGTTTTTT. Translating it yields CASSQEVNTGELFF.